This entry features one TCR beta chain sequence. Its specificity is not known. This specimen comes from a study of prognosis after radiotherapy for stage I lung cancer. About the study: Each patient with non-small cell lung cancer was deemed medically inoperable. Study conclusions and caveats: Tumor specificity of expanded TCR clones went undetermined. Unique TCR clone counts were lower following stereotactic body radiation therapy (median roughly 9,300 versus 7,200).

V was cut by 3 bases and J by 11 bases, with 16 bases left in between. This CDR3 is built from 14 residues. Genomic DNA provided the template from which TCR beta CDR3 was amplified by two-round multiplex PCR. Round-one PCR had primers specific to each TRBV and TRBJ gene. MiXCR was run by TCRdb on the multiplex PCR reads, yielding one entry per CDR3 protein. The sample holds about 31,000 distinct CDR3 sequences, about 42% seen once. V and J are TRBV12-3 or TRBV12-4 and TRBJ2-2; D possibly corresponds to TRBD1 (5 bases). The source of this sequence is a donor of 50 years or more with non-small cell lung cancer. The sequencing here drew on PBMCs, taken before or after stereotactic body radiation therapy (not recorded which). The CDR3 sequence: CASSFDSSTSELFF. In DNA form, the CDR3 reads TGTGCCAGCAGTTTTGACAGCAGCACCAGTGAGCTGTTTTTT.